The entry below describes one T cell receptor (beta chain). The table came from immunoSEQ multiplex PCR; TCRdb's copy has only in-frame clones and leaves some out. The data show 600,000 to 900,000 clones, 70% to 90% seen once. These data come from a study of shared T cell receptors in the human thymus. Per the germline V gene, CDR1 is LNHDA and CDR2 is SQIVND (reference sequence). The CDR3 is 15 residues long. V lost 5 bases, J lost 2 bases, and 6 bases stayed unmatched. These data also featured in a second study, about human thymus T cells. That work contributes: Corrective surgery for congenital heart defects was being performed on the healthy Finnish infants who were the donors. Corrective heart surgery yielded resections, and these provided the thymus tissue. Repertoires sampled from thymus and blood appeared biased in V and J gene usage. Related work showed strongly overlapping thymic repertoires across unrelated individuals.

The receptor's source is a girl under two years old with a congenital heart defect. The material sequenced was thymocytes. V gene TRBV19 combines with J gene TRBJ2-7; 10 positions agree with TRBD1. The CDR3 bases are TGTGCCAGTAGTGGCCGGGACAGGGGCGCCTACGAGCAGTACTTC. This gives the protein CASSGRDRGAYEQYF.